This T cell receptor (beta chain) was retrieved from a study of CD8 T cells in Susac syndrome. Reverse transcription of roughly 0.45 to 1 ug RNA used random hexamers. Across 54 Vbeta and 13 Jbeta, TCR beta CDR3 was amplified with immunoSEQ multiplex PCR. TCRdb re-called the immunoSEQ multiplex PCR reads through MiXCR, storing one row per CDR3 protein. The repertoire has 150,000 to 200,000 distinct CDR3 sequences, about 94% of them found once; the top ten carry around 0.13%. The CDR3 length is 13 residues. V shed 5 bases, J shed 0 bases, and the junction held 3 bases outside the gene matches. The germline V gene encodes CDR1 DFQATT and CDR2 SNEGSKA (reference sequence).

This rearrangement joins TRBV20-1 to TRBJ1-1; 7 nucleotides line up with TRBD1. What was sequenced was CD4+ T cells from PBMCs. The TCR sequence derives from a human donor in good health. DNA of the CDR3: TGCAGTGCTTCGGACAGGATGAACACTGAAGCTTTCTTT. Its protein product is CSASDRMNTEAFF.